This entry is about one T cell receptor (beta chain). Its specificity is unknown. The data derive from a study of cytomegalovirus exposure and HLA in healthy donors. With 60 Vbeta and 13 Jbeta primers, the PCR was carried out. Produced via immunoSEQ multiplex PCR; TCRdb's table is partial and in-frame only. Of about 160,000 clones detected, 70% to 80% appear once; the ten largest clones hold 9.7%. CDR3 length: 15 residues. V was pared by 4 bases and J by 3 bases, with 5 bases of the junction left unmatched. Germline loops: CDR1 MGHRA, CDR2 YSYEKL. Study-wide points: Some TCR beta chains (164 of them) were listed as cytomegalovirus-associated.

Sequenced material: PBMCs. The chain has TRBV4-1 and TRBJ2-7, with TRBD2 identical over 11 bases. The receptor comes from a man between 18 and 29 years old in good health and CMV-seropositive. CDR3 nucleotide sequence: TGCGCCAGCAGCCCGACTAGCGGGATTTTCTACGAGCAGTACTTC. Its translation: CASSPTSGIFYEQYF.